Shown below are 26 T cell receptor beta chains from a single sample sequenced in a study of blood T cell repertoires in COVID-19. The table came from immunoSEQ multiplex PCR; TCRdb's copy has only in-frame clones and leaves some out. The sample lists more than 95,000 clones; around 88% were seen once. The material sequenced was peripheral blood. The receptors were sampled from a human donor in a cohort sampled during active COVID-19.

The chain has TRBV6-2 or TRBV6-3 and TRBJ1-1, with D maybe TRBD1 (5 bases). The CDR3 is 13 amino acids. Germline loops: CDR1 MNHEY, CDR2 SVGEGT. V lost 2 bases and J 1 base, leaving 5 bases between the germline ends. CDR3 nucleotide sequence: TGTGCCAGCAGTTACCAGGGGAACACTGAAGCTTTCTTT. The encoded protein is CASSYQGNTEAFF.

CDR3 in DNA: TGTGCCAGCAGCCGAGGGGGGGAGATTTCACCCCTCCACTTT. This gives the protein CASSRGGEISPLHF. The chain uses TRBV7-6 and TRBJ1-6; D perhaps matches TRBD1 (6 bases). The length of the CDR3 is 14 residues. The ends were cut back, 5 bases at V and 9 bases at J, with 14 bases in the middle. Germline CDR1 reads SGHVS; CDR2 reads FNYEAQ.

This chain links TRBV5-4 with TRBJ1-2, with D uncertain. This CDR3 is built from 14 residues. Germline V lookup: CDR1 SGHNT, CDR2 YYREEE (reference sequence). V was clipped by 0 bases and J by 0 bases, with 6 bases between them. CDR3: CASSLVIANYGYTF. The CDR3 DNA reads as TGTGCCAGCAGCTTGGTTATAGCTAACTATGGCTACACCTTC.

The chain uses TRBV4-2 and TRBJ1-2; 7 bases are shared with TRBD1. The ends lost 7 bases at V and 4 bases at J; junction bases unmatched: 9. This CDR3 is 14 amino acids long. Germline V gives CDR1 LGHNA, CDR2 YNFKEQ. CDR3 coding DNA: TGTGCCAGCACCCGAGTAGGGGGCTTCTATGGCTACACCTTC. Translation: CASTRVGGFYGYTF.

This chain uses TRBV19 with TRBJ2-1; 7 nucleotides line up with TRBD2. CDR1 and CDR2 (germline): LNHDA, SQIVND (reference sequence). CDR3 length: 15 amino acids. V lost 4 bases and J lost 6; bases outside the gene matches: 9. CDR3 DNA sequence: TGTGCCAGTAGTAGATTGGGCTTAGCGGGCAATGAGCAGTTCTTC. Amino acid sequence: CASSRLGLAGNEQFF. Based on the CDR3 plus reference TRBV19 and TRBJ2-1, the full variable domain is DGGITQSPKYLFRKEGQNVTLSCEQNLNHDAMYWYRQDPGQGLRLIYYSQIVNDFQKGDIAEGYSVSREKKESFPLTVTSAQKNPTAFYLCASSRLGLAGNEQFFGPGTRLTVL.

The CDR3 loop is CASSDVPVGTQYF. The CDR3 region has the DNA TGTGCCAGCAGTGACGTACCGGTCGGGACCCAGTACTTC. The V gene is TRBV6-1, the J gene TRBJ2-5; D remains ambiguous. The CDR3 spans 13 residues. The V gene's germline CDR1 is MNHNS and CDR2 SASEGT. Trimming took 3 bases from V and 7 from J, leaving 12 bases between them.

This chain uses TRBV5-1 with TRBJ2-2; TRBD2 agrees at 10 bases. V shed 1 base and J 3 bases; nucleotides not matched to a gene: 9. The germline CDR1 and CDR2 sequences are SGHRS and YFSETQ. CDR3 length: 18 amino acids. The CDR3 spells CASSLPPSGRADTGELFF. The DNA of the CDR3 is TGCGCCAGCAGCTTGCCCCCCAGCGGGAGGGCCGACACCGGGGAGCTGTTTTTT.

The table lists this clone with a count of one. The CDR3 protein is CASRASGSLYEQYF. Here the CDR3 DNA reads TGTGCCAGTAGGGCTAGCGGGAGTTTGTACGAGCAGTACTTC. The chain links TRBV19 to TRBJ2-7; TRBD2 aligns across 10 bases. Germline values: CDR1 LNHDA, CDR2 SQIVND (reference sequence). Losses at the gene ends were 6 bases for V and 4 bases for J; bases not matched to a gene: 6. The CDR3 totals 14 residues.

The rearrangement links TRBV18 to TRBJ2-5; TRBD2 is a possible D gene (5 bases). Germline loops: CDR1 KGHSH, CDR2 LQKENI. The CDR3 sequence is 13 residues long. Trimming shortened V by 7 bases and J by 2 bases, and 11 bases separated the two germline ends. CDR3 sequence (DNA): TGTGCCAGCTGCCGGGGATTGCAAGAGACCCAGTACTTC. Its translation: CASCRGLQETQYF.

This chain connects TRBV7-8 to TRBJ1-6, with 9 bases matching TRBD1. With 1 base clipped from V and 6 bases from J, the junction kept 7 bases outside the gene matches. Germline CDR1 and CDR2: SGHVS and FQNEAQ. The CDR3 contains 17 residues. CDR3 coding DNA: TGTGCCAGCAGCTTAGTAGGGACAGGGCCCCTTAATTCACCCCTCCACTTT. Encoded protein: CASSLVGTGPLNSPLHF.

This chain links TRBV18 with TRBJ1-5; D is possibly TRBD1 (5 bases). Per the germline V gene, CDR1 is KGHSH and CDR2 is LQKENI. The CDR3 loop spans 16 amino acids. The V gene lost 4 bases and the J gene lost 0 bases, with 13 bases spanning the gap. The CDR3 DNA reads TGTGCCAGCTCACAAGGAGACAGTTATAGCAATCAGCCCCAGCATTTT. It specifies CASSQGDSYSNQPQHF.

J is TRBJ1-2 and V is TRBV19; 8 bases fit TRBD1. The junction had 4 bases not matched to a gene; V was cut back by 4 bases and J by 6 bases. The CDR3 has 13 amino acids. Germline-derived CDR1 and CDR2 are LNHDA and SQIVND (reference sequence). The CDR3 protein is CASSRTGLNGYTF. Written as DNA, the CDR3 is TGTGCCAGTAGTAGGACAGGGTTGAATGGCTACACCTTC.

The chain uses TRBV7-9 and TRBJ2-6; 8 positions agree with TRBD1. Looked up from germline, CDR1 is SEHNR and CDR2 is FQNEAQ (reference sequence). The CDR3 is 16 residues long. With 6 bases clipped from V and 1 base from J, the junction kept 5 bases outside the gene matches. The CDR3 nucleotides read TGTGCCAGCAGAACCCGGGACAGGTCTGGGGCCAACGTCCTGACTTTC. It is translated as CASRTRDRSGANVLTF. The whole variable domain, remainder taken from reference TRBV7-9 and TRBJ2-6, is DTGVSQNPRHKITKRGQNVTFRCDPISEHNRLYWYRQTLGQGPEFLTYFQNEAQLEKSRLLSDRFSAERPKGSFSTLEIQRTEQGDSAMYLCASRTRDRSGANVLTFGAGSRLTVL.

The V call is TRBV30, the J call TRBJ1-4, with D unresolved. Germline V gene sequence: CDR1 GTSNPN, CDR2 SVGIG (reference sequence). The CDR3 is made up of 13 amino acids. Trimming removed 1 base at V and 7 bases at J, with 10 bases between. DNA for the CDR3: TGTGCCTGGAGTGCAGGATCTGTTGAAAAACTGTTTTTT. Encoded protein: CAWSAGSVEKLFF.

The V gene is TRBV27, the J gene TRBJ2-7; 8 nucleotides line up with TRBD1. V trimming: 5 bases; J trimming: 1 base; junction bases outside the gene matches: 7. This CDR3 spans 15 amino acids. CDR1 and CDR2 (germline): MNHEY, SMNVEV (reference sequence). The CDR3 protein is CASSDSGGASYEQYF. CDR3 DNA sequence: TGTGCCAGCAGTGACTCAGGGGGCGCTTCCTACGAGCAGTACTTC.

The rearrangement links TRBV9 to TRBJ1-5, with TRBD1 as a possible D gene (6 bases). With 9 bases removed from V and 6 bases from J, the gap between germline ends came to 19 bases. This CDR3 region has 14 residues. From germline, CDR1 is SGDLS and CDR2 YYNGEE. The CDR3 sequence: CAIPEGGTGQPQHF. Here the CDR3 DNA reads TGTGCCATCCCCGAAGGGGGAACGGGTCAGCCCCAGCATTTT.

V and J are TRBV5-6 and TRBJ1-2; 10 bases match TRBD1. V was clipped by 3 bases and J by 4 bases; unmatched bases: 0. CDR3 size: 13 residues. Germline-derived CDR1 and CDR2 are SGHDT and YYEEEE. DNA for the CDR3: TGTGCCAGCAGCTGGGACAGGGGCTATGGCTACACCTTC. Its translation is CASSWDRGYGYTF.

The genes are TRBV9 and TRBJ1-6, with D unclear. This CDR3 is 14 amino acids long. Trimming took 2 bases from V and 7 from J, leaving 10 bases between them. CDR1 is SGDLS, CDR2 YYNGEE, per germline. CDR3 sequence reads: CASSVEGLNSPLHF. Written as DNA, the CDR3 is TGTGCCAGCAGCGTGGAGGGTCTCAATTCACCCCTCCACTTT.

The rearrangement links TRBV5-1 to TRBJ1-1; D gene ambiguous. Germline CDR1 is SGHRS and CDR2 is YFSETQ. The CDR3 is 13 amino acids. The V end lost 5 bases, the J end lost 3 bases, and 11 bases lay between the germline ends. The CDR3 spells CASRHVGDTEAFF. CDR3 DNA: TGCGCCAGCAGGCACGTCGGGGACACTGAAGCTTTCTTT. Full variable domain (missing parts from reference TRBV5-1 and TRBJ1-1): KAGVTQTPRYLIKTRGQQVTLSCSPISGHRSVSWYQQTPGQGLQFLFEYFSETQRNKGNFPGRFSGRQFSNSRSEMNVSTLELGDSALYLCASRHVGDTEAFFGQGTRLTVV.

This clone was recorded a few times. The V call is TRBV10-1, the J call TRBJ1-3; no reliable D call. Trimming took 3 bases from V and 0 from J, leaving 6 bases between them. The CDR3 totals 14 residues. CDR1 is WNHNN and CDR2 is SYGVQD in the germline V gene (reference sequence). The CDR3 region is CASSDTFSGNTIYF. CDR3 coding DNA: TGCGCCAGCAGTGACACATTCTCTGGAAACACCATATATTTT.

The V call is TRBV9, the J call TRBJ2-7; D gene unclear. Germline loops: CDR1 SGDLS, CDR2 YYNGEE. V was shortened by 0 bases and J by 7 bases, with 5 bases between the two germline ends. CDR3 length: 11 residues. CDR3 DNA: TGTGCCAGCAGCGTAGGGCCAGAGCAGTACTTC. Amino acids: CASSVGPEQYF.

The rearrangement uses TRBV2 and TRBJ2-2; D gene ambiguous. The CDR3 contains 14 residues. CDR1 and CDR2 (germline): SNHLY, FYNNEI. Trimming took 8 bases from V and 6 from J, leaving 16 bases between them. The CDR3 nucleotides read TGTGCCAGCGGCCTTGCCCGGGTGGCCGGGGAGCTGTTTTTT. Translating gives CASGLARVAGELFF.

A few counts support this clone. The gene calls are TRBV7-3 and TRBJ1-2; 8 bases agree with TRBD1. From germline, CDR1 is SGHTA and CDR2 FQGTGA. The CDR3 is 15 residues long. With V trimmed by 6 bases and J by 6 bases, 12 bases remained unmatched. The CDR3 region is CASRMSTGTGDGYTF. Here the CDR3 DNA reads TGTGCCAGCAGGATGTCGACCGGGACAGGCGATGGCTACACCTTC. Full variable domain (missing parts from reference TRBV7-3 and TRBJ1-2): GAGVSQTPSNKVTEKGKYVELRCDPISGHTALYWYRQSLGQGPEFLIYFQGTGAADDSGLPNDRFFAVRPEGSVSTLKIQRTERGDSAVYLCASRMSTGTGDGYTFGSGTRLTVV.

V is TRBV6-1 and J is TRBJ2-3, with D uncertain. Germline loops: CDR1 MNHNS, CDR2 SASEGT. Trimming removed 1 base at V and 4 bases at J, with 6 bases between. The CDR3 runs to 13 residues. The chain's CDR3 is CASSEGGADTQYF. DNA of the CDR3: TGTGCCAGCAGTGAAGGCGGCGCAGATACGCAGTATTTT.

The J gene is TRBJ2-7, the V gene TRBV4-1; tentative D call: TRBD2 (6 bases). CDR3 length equals 16 residues. V lost 0 bases and J 2 bases, leaving 14 bases between the germline ends. From germline, CDR1 is MGHRA and CDR2 YSYEKL. CDR3 sequence reads: CASSQDVGGPTYEQYF. CDR3 nucleotide sequence: TGCGCCAGCAGCCAAGATGTAGGAGGGCCCACCTACGAGCAGTACTTC.

The chain employs TRBV4-3 and TRBJ2-3, with 8 bases fitting TRBD2. Per the germline V gene, CDR1 is LGHNA and CDR2 is YSLEER. The CDR3 runs to 16 residues. With V trimmed by 6 bases and J by 4 bases, 12 bases remained unmatched. The CDR3 nucleotides are TGCGCCAGCAGAGCTACTAGCGGAGGGGCGGCAGATACGCAGTATTTT. It specifies CASRATSGGAADTQYF.